This TCR beta chain was recorded in a study of cytomegalovirus exposure and HLA in healthy donors. Whole-study findings and limits: Associated with cytomegalovirus, according to the listing, were 164 TCR beta chains.

This CDR3 region has 15 residues. Germline-derived CDR1 and CDR2 are MGHRA and YSYEKL. V lost 6 bases and J lost 0, with 14 bases in between. PCR was performed using 60 Vbeta and 13 Jbeta primers. Some clones are missing from TCRdb's copy, which holds only in-frame ones; the method was immunoSEQ multiplex PCR. The listing records 150,000 to 200,000 clones. Worth noting for this clone: The antigen is not known.

V is TRBV4-1 and J is TRBJ1-1; D may be TRBD1 (6 bases). Sequenced material: PBMCs. The receptor comes from an older woman in good health and CMV-seronegative. The CDR3 here is CASRIQGTVNTEAFF. The CDR3 nucleotides are TGCGCCAGCAGGATACAGGGTACGGTGAACACTGAAGCTTTCTTT.